These 14 T cell receptor beta chains share one sample of origin, sequenced in a study of blood T cell repertoires in COVID-19. The data were produced by immunoSEQ multiplex PCR, yet TCRdb's version contains in-frame clones alone and is incomplete. Of 140,000 or so clones detected, roughly 84% appear once; the ten largest clones hold around 4.8%. The source material was peripheral blood. These receptors came from a human donor in a cohort sampled during active COVID-19.

V usage is TRBV19 and J usage is TRBJ1-1; TRBD1 agrees at 7 bases. CDR3 length: 15 residues. With V trimmed by 3 bases and J by 5 bases, 9 bases remained unmatched. CDR1 is LNHDA and CDR2 is SQIVND in the germline V gene (reference sequence). In DNA, the CDR3 is TGTGCCAGTAGTATTCTGAAGGGGGCGCGGACTGAAGCTTTCTTT. Translating it yields CASSILKGARTEAFF.

This sequence joins TRBV24-1 and TRBJ1-1; D is ambiguous. Looked up from germline, CDR1 is KGHDR and CDR2 is SFDVKD. Trimming pared 3 bases from V and 3 bases from J, leaving 4 bases between. The CDR3 has 12 residues. CDR3 DNA: TGTGCCACCAGTGATCCGGACACTGAAGCTTTCTTT. Its translation: CATSDPDTEAFF.

The rearrangement joins TRBV3-1 (or the pseudogene TRBV3-2) to TRBJ2-1, with D perhaps matching TRBD1 (6 bases). V was pared by 5 bases and J by 0 bases, with 11 bases between. Germline V CDR1 and CDR2: LGHDT, YNNKEL (reference sequence). The CDR3 is made up of 15 amino acids. CDR3 sequence reads: CASSYQGSSYNEQFF. The CDR3 bases are TGTGCCAGCAGCTACCAGGGGAGCTCCTACAATGAGCAGTTCTTC.

The V gene is TRBV2, the J gene TRBJ2-1; D is unresolved. The CDR3 contains 12 residues. V shed 5 bases and J shed 5 bases, with 7 bases lying between them. Per germline, CDR1 SNHLY and CDR2 FYNNEI. Here the CDR3 reads CASSFSDNEQFF. The DNA of the CDR3 is TGTGCCAGCAGTTTTTCTGACAATGAGCAGTTCTTC.

This clone was counted once. The chain uses TRBV7-9 and TRBJ1-2; TRBD1 is a possible D gene (6 bases). The CDR3 extends over 15 amino acids. The V end was cut by 5 bases, the J end by 6 bases, with 19 bases between. The germline CDR1 and CDR2 sequences are SEHNR and FQNEAQ (reference sequence). DNA of the CDR3: TGTGCCAGCAGCCCTCGCTATACAGGGAGTAATGGCTACACCTTC. This codes for CASSPRYTGSNGYTF.

This rearrangement joins TRBV28 to TRBJ2-3; D gene unclear. CDR1 MDHEN and CDR2 SYDVKM come from the germline V gene. V was clipped by 1 base and J by 1 base, with 6 bases between them. This CDR3 has 14 residues. Written as DNA, the CDR3 is TGTGCCAGCAGTTTATTGGCCCGCACAGATACGCAGTATTTT. Translation gives CASSLLARTDTQYF.

This chain links TRBV4-1 with TRBJ2-3; 10 positions match TRBD2. Germline CDR1 MGHRA, CDR2 YSYEKL. The ends lost 0 bases at V and 5 bases at J; junction bases unmatched: 5. The CDR3 is 16 residues long. The CDR3 coding sequence is TGCGCCAGCAGCCAAGATCTAGCGGGAGAACAAGATACGCAGTATTTT. It encodes CASSQDLAGEQDTQYF.

The chain has TRBV19 and TRBJ2-2, with D possibly being TRBD1 (6 bases). CDR1 LNHDA and CDR2 SQIVND come from the germline V gene (reference sequence). The CDR3 runs 16 residues. Deletions cut 4 bases from V and 2 bases from J, with 14 bases between. The CDR3 region is CASSTTGKLNTGELFF. DNA of the CDR3: TGTGCCAGTAGTACAACAGGGAAGTTAAACACCGGGGAGCTGTTTTTT.

The sample holds one count of this clone. The CDR3 region is CASSESPGQGVIQYF. In DNA, the CDR3 is TGTGCCAGCAGTGAATCTCCGGGACAGGGAGTAATTCAGTACTTC. The chain recombines TRBV6-1 with TRBJ2-4; 9 positions agree with TRBD1. V dropped 2 bases and J dropped 10; count of bases not matched to a gene: 9. The CDR3 contains 15 residues. Germline CDR1 MNHNS, CDR2 SASEGT.

V gene TRBV2 combines with J gene TRBJ1-4, with 7 bases fitting TRBD1. The germline V gene encodes CDR1 SNHLY and CDR2 FYNNEI. Losses at the gene ends were 8 bases for V and 7 bases for J; bases not matched to a gene: 7. The CDR3 sequence is 13 residues long. CDR3 loop: CASQQGQSEKLFF. CDR3 bases: TGTGCCAGCCAACAGGGGCAGAGTGAAAAACTGTTTTTT.

This clone was detected ten times or more. The rearrangement joins TRBV2 to TRBJ1-2; TRBD1 might be the D (5 bases). Germline V gene data show CDR1 as SNHLY and CDR2 as FYNNEI. The V and J ends lost 9 bases and 4 bases respectively, with 18 bases between them. The CDR3 is 14 amino acids. CDR3 coding DNA: TGTGCCAGTCGTGGTCAGGGATTTTCCTATGGCTACACCTTC. It translates to CASRGQGFSYGYTF.

This clone was recorded a few times. The chain recombines TRBV5-4 with TRBJ1-2; the D gene is possibly TRBD1 (5 bases). V was shortened by 7 bases and J by 0 bases, with 10 bases between the two germline ends. Germline V gene sequence: CDR1 SGHNT, CDR2 YYREEE (reference sequence). The CDR3 extends over 13 amino acids. CDR3 bases: TGTGCCAGCGGGACTGAGACTAACTATGGCTACACCTTC. This sequence encodes CASGTETNYGYTF.

J is TRBJ1-1 and V is TRBV2; D is unresolved. CDR3 length: 12 amino acids. V lost 0 bases and J 6 bases, leaving 5 bases between the germline ends. CDR1 is SNHLY, CDR2 FYNNEI, per germline. The CDR3 sequence: CASSEAGAEAFF. As DNA, the CDR3 is TGTGCCAGCAGTGAAGCTGGAGCTGAAGCTTTCTTT.

The chain couples TRBV7-6 to TRBJ2-3; 10 bases line up with TRBD2. V lost 1 base to trimming and J lost 4 bases; unmatched junction nucleotides: 11. The CDR3 consists of 18 residues. Germline-derived CDR1 and CDR2 are SGHVS and FNYEAQ. CDR3 coding DNA: TGTGCCAGCAGCTTAGGGGCAGCCAGCGGGAGGGCGCCAGATACGCAGTATTTT. Residues: CASSLGAASGRAPDTQYF.